This T cell receptor beta chain is drawn from a study of blood T cell repertoires in COVID-19. Study overall: The United States, Italy and Spain were the sources of the acute and convalescent COVID-19 samples. T cells, B-cell-depleted T cells, or PBMCs supplied cDNA or gDNA.

Trimming cost V 4 bases and J 0 bases; bases outside gene matches: 10. Germline loops: CDR1 SGHKS, CDR2 YYEKEE (reference sequence). This CDR3 spans 16 amino acids. This clone appeared a single time. Participant-reported clinical history was the basis for cohort assignment. This table comes from immunoSEQ multiplex PCR, and its TCRdb copy is limited to in-frame clones, with some not included. The data contain over 300,000 clones, more than 75% of them singletons. This chain connects TRBV5-5 to TRBJ2-7, with 7 positions matching TRBD2. The clonotype comes from a woman aged 18-29 years who had recovered from COVID-19. The specimen was PBMCs or T cells enriched from blood (not recorded which). CDR3 loop: CASSLGSGGSSYEQYF. The DNA of the CDR3 is TGTGCCAGCAGCCTGGGCTCCGGGGGGAGCTCCTACGAGCAGTACTTC.